The T cell receptor (beta chain) described here comes from a study of T-cell memory formation after mild COVID-19. Findings and caveats of the study: SARS-CoV-2 specificity was not confirmed for second-wave clones peaking on day 37. Among CD4+ contracting clones, most were CM and EM, and CD8+ ones EMRA. Some SARS-CoV-2-responding clones were already detected in memory before infection.

Trimming removed 4 bases at V and 0 bases at J, with 7 bases between. Germline assignment: CDR1 SQVTM and CDR2 ANQGSEA. The CDR3 is made up of 12 amino acids. A remark on this clonotype: What it binds is not known.

TCRdb re-derived calls from the 5' RACE reads in MiXCR, one entry per CDR3 protein. The sample lists 190,000 or so distinct CDR3 sequences, about 22% occurring once. Material: PBMCs or a T cell subset sorted from them (not recorded which). The chain joins TRBV29-1 to TRBJ2-7, with a weak D call TRBD2 (5 bases). This clonotype originated in an adult woman who had mild COVID-19 (a few samples of this study predate the infection). Cell type and time point are not known. The CDR3 is CSVARGSYEQYF. The CDR3 nucleotides are TGCAGCGTTGCTCGGGGCTCCTACGAGCAGTACTTC.